The next 3 T cell receptor beta chains were all read from a single sample in a study of Tregs in tolerant kidney transplant recipients. Sequencing was performed with immunoSEQ multiplex PCR; in TCRdb, only in-frame clones are kept and a portion is missing. The sample holds 90,000 to 150,000 clones, around 91% seen once. The source material was CD4+ T cells from blood. The receptors come from a human donor in good health.

This clone was seen just once. One end of the junction is discordant with germline, which a read error may explain. The chain links TRBV7-7 to TRBJ2-3; 9 bases line up with TRBD2. The CDR3 contains 15 residues. CDR1 is SSHAT, CDR2 FNYEAQ, per germline (reference sequence). The CDR3 protein is CASSFGGGGTDTQYF. In DNA form, the CDR3 reads TGTGCTAGCAGCTTTGGCGGGGGGGGGACAGATACGCAGTATTTT. Filled out from reference TRBV7-7 and TRBJ2-3, the complete variable domain reads GAGVSQSPRYKVTKRGQDVTLRCDPISSHATLYWYQQALGQGPEFLTYFNYEAQPDKSGLPSDRFSAERPEGSISTLTIQRTEQRDSAMYRCASSFGGGGTDTQYFGPGTRLTVL.

The rearrangement links TRBV6-1 to TRBJ2-2; 10 positions agree with TRBD1. CDR3 length: 16 amino acids. CDR1 is MNHNS, CDR2 SASEGT, per germline. Trimming cost V 4 bases and J 6 bases; bases outside gene matches: 8. CDR3 sequence: CASSGPGQGRAGELFF. In nucleotides, the CDR3 is TGTGCCAGCAGTGGTCCGGGACAGGGGCGCGCCGGGGAGCTGTTTTTT.

The chain links TRBV5-1 to TRBJ1-1; D is perhaps TRBD1 (5 bases). The CDR3 is made up of 14 amino acids. CDR1 is SGHRS, CDR2 YFSETQ, per germline. V dropped 2 bases and J dropped 1 base, with 9 bases sitting between them. The CDR3 spells CASSFIGENTEAFF. In DNA form, the CDR3 reads TGCGCCAGCAGCTTCATAGGGGAGAACACTGAAGCTTTCTTT.